These 18 T cell receptor beta chains originate from one sample sequenced in a study of shared clonotypes between healthy human individuals (dated by TCRdb to 2018 to 2021). The library was built by means of the immunoSEQ multiplex PCR assay. The clones in this table, taken by TCRdb from immuneACCESS, are in-frame only. Not every clone is retained; where verified, under half of the shortfall comes from an unresolved V gene, and the cause of the rest is unknown. Here the sample has 2 million to 2.5 million clones; about 94% occur a single time. Together, the top ten hold around 0.13% of the sample. The sample consisted of naive CD4+ T cells sorted from blood. The sample's cell subset or site label, in plain terms: CD45RA+ positively selected. These receptors were collected from a man between 18 and 35 years old in good health.

Regarding this clone: Additional DNA sequences in this sample encode the identical CDR3. The chain employs TRBV30 and TRBJ1-5; D is ambiguous. CDR3 length equals 13 residues. The V end lost 2 bases, the J end lost 0 bases, and 5 bases lay between the germline ends. The germline V gene encodes CDR1 GTSNPN and CDR2 SVGIG (reference sequence). The chain's CDR3 is CAWSPDSNQPQHF. As DNA, the CDR3 is TGTGCCTGGAGTCCCGATAGCAATCAGCCCCAGCATTTT.

The chain joins TRBV13 to TRBJ1-6; no clear D. The germline CDR1 and CDR2 sequences are PRHDT and FYEKMQ (reference sequence). V was cut by 0 bases and J by 7 bases, with 13 bases left in between. The CDR3 has 16 residues. The chain's CDR3 is CASSLGTRKENSPLHF. The DNA of the CDR3 is TGTGCCAGCAGCTTAGGCACGAGGAAAGAGAATTCACCCCTCCACTTT. The variable domain in full, completed from reference TRBV13 and TRBJ1-6, reads AAGVIQSPRHLIKEKRETATLKCYPIPRHDTVYWYQQGPGQDPQFLISFYEKMQSDKGSIPDRFSAQQFSDYHSELNMSSLELGDSALYFCASSLGTRKENSPLHFGNGTRLTVT.

This chain connects TRBV2 to TRBJ1-2, with unresolved D. CDR3 size: 14 residues. Germline V gives CDR1 SNHLY, CDR2 FYNNEI. V gave up 1 base and J gave up 0 bases, with 6 bases separating them. DNA for the CDR3: TGTGCCAGCAGTGAAGGGCCGACTAACTATGGCTACACCTTC. It translates to CASSEGPTNYGYTF.

This clone was observed a handful of times. The chain links TRBV27 to TRBJ1-6; D gene uncertain. V was cut by 6 bases and J by 2 bases, with 8 bases left in between. The germline CDR1 and CDR2 sequences are MNHEY and SMNVEV (reference sequence). This CDR3 has 14 residues. The CDR3 reads CASSTEAYNSPLHF. As DNA, the CDR3 is TGTGCCAGCAGCACCGAGGCCTATAATTCACCCCTCCACTTT.

V and J are TRBV18 and TRBJ2-5, with D perhaps TRBD2 (5 bases). The CDR3 spans 15 residues. The germline V gene has CDR1 KGHSH and CDR2 LQKENI. Trimming shortened V by 3 bases and J by 4 bases, and 15 bases separated the two germline ends. The DNA of the CDR3 is TGTGCCAGCTCACCCCAGACCGGCCTAGCAGAGACCCAGTACTTC. Amino acid sequence: CASSPQTGLAETQYF.

The rearrangement joins TRBV7-6 to TRBJ1-2, with D perhaps matching TRBD1 (6 bases). The germline V gene encodes CDR1 SGHVS and CDR2 FNYEAQ. This CDR3 region has 13 residues. V lost 5 bases and J lost 6, with 13 bases in between. The CDR3 coding sequence is TGTGCCAGCAGCCTGGGACACCTAGATGGCTACACCTTC. Its translation: CASSLGHLDGYTF.

The rearrangement joins TRBV5-3 to TRBJ1-5, with D perhaps TRBD1 (6 bases). TRBV5-3 is treated as an ORF (open reading frame) with a function not yet certain. Trimming removed 2 bases at V and 2 bases at J, with 17 bases between. This CDR3 is built from 17 residues. CDR3 bases: TGTGCCAGAAGCTTTGACTGGACAGCGTATGGCAATCAGCCCCAGCATTTT. It is translated as CARSFDWTAYGNQPQHF.

The chain recombines TRBV6-6 with TRBJ2-1, with TRBD2 identical over 7 bases. CDR1 is MNHNY, CDR2 SVGAGI, per germline (reference sequence). The CDR3 contains 16 residues. J was trimmed by 6 bases and V by 9 bases; bases with no gene match: 17. The DNA for the CDR3 is TGTGCCAGTCTACCCCCGGTAGCGGGCGTTAGCAATGAGCAGTTCTTC. This translates into CASLPPVAGVSNEQFF.

This clone was seen a single time. The chain uses TRBV30 and TRBJ1-2; D is uncertain. CDR1 and CDR2 (germline): GTSNPN, SVGIG (reference sequence). Deletions cut 5 bases from V and 5 bases from J, with 6 bases between. The CDR3 contains 10 residues. The CDR3 loop is CAWWPYGYTF. The DNA of the CDR3 is TGTGCCTGGTGGCCATATGGCTACACCTTC.

The chain couples TRBV19 to TRBJ2-7; D may be TRBD1 (6 bases). Germline lookup yields CDR1 LNHDA and CDR2 SQIVND (reference sequence). Trimming pared 5 bases from V and 3 bases from J, leaving 11 bases between. The CDR3 sequence is 13 residues long. Here the CDR3 reads CASSVQQGYEQYF. Written as DNA, the CDR3 is TGTGCCAGTAGTGTTCAACAGGGCTACGAGCAGTACTTC. Looking up the rest from reference TRBV19 and TRBJ2-7 gives the full variable domain: DGGITQSPKYLFRKEGQNVTLSCEQNLNHDAMYWYRQDPGQGLRLIYYSQIVNDFQKGDIAEGYSVSREKKESFPLTVTSAQKNPTAFYLCASSVQQGYEQYFGPGTRLTVT.

The rearrangement joins TRBV10-3 to TRBJ1-6, with D uncertain. This CDR3 is 14 amino acids long. Germline V gene data show CDR1 as ENHRY and CDR2 as SYGVKD. With 4 bases removed from V and 9 bases from J, the gap between germline ends came to 13 bases. CDR3 region: CAISGSREGSPLHF. The DNA of the CDR3 is TGTGCCATCAGTGGGTCCCGCGAAGGTTCACCCCTCCACTTT.

A single count supports this clone. This CDR3 reads CASSSPPDGTYEQYF. In DNA form, the CDR3 reads TGTGCCAGCAGTTCCCCCCCGGACGGTACCTACGAGCAGTACTTC. The chain is built from TRBV6-6 and TRBJ2-7; D gene uncertain. CDR1 MNHNY and CDR2 SVGAGI come from the germline V gene (reference sequence). The V end was cut by 4 bases, the J end by 2 bases, with 15 bases between. This CDR3 is built from 15 residues.

J is TRBJ2-6 and V is TRBV7-2; TRBD2 matches 10 bases. Germline lookup yields CDR1 SGHTA and CDR2 FQGNSA. CDR3 length: 15 amino acids. Unmatched junction bases numbered 1, after V lost 8 bases and J lost 0 bases. CDR3 amino acids: CASSSGGSGANVLTF. The CDR3 nucleotides read TGTGCCAGCTCTAGCGGGGGCTCTGGGGCCAACGTCCTGACTTTC.

This chain uses TRBV10-3 with TRBJ2-7; a possible D gene is TRBD2 (6 bases). V was cut by 2 bases and J by 3 bases, with 14 bases left in between. Germline assignment: CDR1 ENHRY and CDR2 SYGVKD. CDR3 length: 15 amino acids. The chain's CDR3 is CAISEPGLTDYEQYF. The CDR3 DNA sequence: TGTGCCATCAGTGAGCCGGGACTGACCGACTACGAGCAGTACTTC.

The rearrangement uses TRBV27 and TRBJ1-5; 10 nucleotides match TRBD1. The CDR3 consists of 14 residues. CDR1 MNHEY and CDR2 SMNVEV come from the germline V gene (reference sequence). V shed 5 bases and J 5 bases; nucleotides not matched to a gene: 3. The CDR3 protein is CASSRTGGDQPQHF. CDR3 DNA sequence: TGTGCCAGCAGTCGGACAGGGGGGGATCAGCCCCAGCATTTT.

This chain links TRBV2 with TRBJ2-7; no clear D gene. With 8 bases removed from V and 7 bases from J, the gap between germline ends came to 12 bases. CDR1 and CDR2 (germline): SNHLY, FYNNEI. This CDR3 is built from 11 residues. The CDR3, as DNA: TGTGCCAGCCTAAGCCCAAGGGAGCAGTACTTC. Protein product: CASLSPREQYF.

The chain links TRBV6-5 to TRBJ2-1; the match to TRBD1 covers 9 bases. CDR1 is MNHEY, CDR2 SVGAGI, per germline. The trim removed 2 bases at V and 6 bases at J, leaving 5 bases unmatched. There are 15 residues in the CDR3. CDR3 residues: CASSYPGTGINEQFF. In nucleotides, the CDR3 is TGTGCCAGCAGTTACCCGGGGACAGGGATCAATGAGCAGTTCTTC.

The gene calls are TRBV5-1 and TRBJ1-1, with 7 bases fitting TRBD1. CDR1 and CDR2 (germline): SGHRS, YFSETQ. With 2 bases clipped from V and 3 bases from J, the junction kept 4 bases outside the gene matches. CDR3 length equals 14 residues. This CDR3 reads CASSLTGDYTEAFF. CDR3 coding DNA: TGCGCCAGCAGCTTAACAGGGGACTACACTGAAGCTTTCTTT. The entire variable domain, with the rest obtained from reference TRBV5-1 and TRBJ1-1, is as follows: KAGVTQTPRYLIKTRGQQVTLSCSPISGHRSVSWYQQTPGQGLQFLFEYFSETQRNKGNFPGRFSGRQFSNSRSEMNVSTLELGDSALYLCASSLTGDYTEAFFGQGTRLTVV.